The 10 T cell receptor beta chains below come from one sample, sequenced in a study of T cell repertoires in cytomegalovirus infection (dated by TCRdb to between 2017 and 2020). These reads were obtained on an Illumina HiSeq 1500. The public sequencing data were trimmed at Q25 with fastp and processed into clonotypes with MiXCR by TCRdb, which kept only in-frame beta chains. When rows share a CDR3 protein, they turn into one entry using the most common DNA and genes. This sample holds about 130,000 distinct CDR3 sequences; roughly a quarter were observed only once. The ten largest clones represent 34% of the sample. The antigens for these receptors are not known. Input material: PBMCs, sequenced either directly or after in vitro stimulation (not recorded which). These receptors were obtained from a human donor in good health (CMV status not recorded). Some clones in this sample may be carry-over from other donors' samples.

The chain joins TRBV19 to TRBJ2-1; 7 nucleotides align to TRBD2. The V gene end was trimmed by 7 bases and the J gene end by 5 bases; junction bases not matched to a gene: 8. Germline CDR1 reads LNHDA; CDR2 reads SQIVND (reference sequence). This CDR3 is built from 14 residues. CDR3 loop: CASISGTNDNEQFF. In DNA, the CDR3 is TGTGCCAGTATCTCCGGGACTAACGACAATGAGCAGTTCTTC.

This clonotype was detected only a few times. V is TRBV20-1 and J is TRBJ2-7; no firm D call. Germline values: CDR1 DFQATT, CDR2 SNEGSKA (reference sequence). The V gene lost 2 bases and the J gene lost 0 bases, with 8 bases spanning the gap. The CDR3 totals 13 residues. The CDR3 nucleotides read TGCAGTGCTAGACCTACGAGCTCCTACGAGCAGTACGTC. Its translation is CSARPTSSYEQYV.

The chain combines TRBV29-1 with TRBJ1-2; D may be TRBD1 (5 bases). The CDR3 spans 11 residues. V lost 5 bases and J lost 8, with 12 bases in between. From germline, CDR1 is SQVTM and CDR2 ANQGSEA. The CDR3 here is CSVLGQEGYTF. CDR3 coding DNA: TGCAGCGTTTTGGGGCAGGAGGGCTACACCTTC. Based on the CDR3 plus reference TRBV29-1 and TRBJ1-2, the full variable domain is SAVISQKPSRDICQRGTSLTIQCQVDSQVTMMFWYRQQPGQSLTLIATANQGSEATYESGFVIDKFPISRPNLTFSTLTVSNMSPEDSSIYLCSVLGQEGYTFGSGTRLTVV.

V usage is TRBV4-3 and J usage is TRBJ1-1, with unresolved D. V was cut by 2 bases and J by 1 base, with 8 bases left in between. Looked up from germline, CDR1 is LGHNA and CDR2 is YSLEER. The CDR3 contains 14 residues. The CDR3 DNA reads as TGCGCCAGCAGCCAATTTGACGGGAACACTGAAGCTTTCTTT. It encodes CASSQFDGNTEAFF.

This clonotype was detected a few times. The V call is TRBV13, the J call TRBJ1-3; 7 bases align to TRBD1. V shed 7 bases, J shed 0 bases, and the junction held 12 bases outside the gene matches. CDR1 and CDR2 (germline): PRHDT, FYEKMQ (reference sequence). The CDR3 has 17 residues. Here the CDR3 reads CASNGPQGKPSGNTIYF. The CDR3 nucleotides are TGTGCCAGCAACGGGCCACAGGGGAAGCCCTCTGGAAACACCATATATTTT. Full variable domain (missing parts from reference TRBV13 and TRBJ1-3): AAGVIQSPRHLIKEKRETATLKCYPIPRHDTVYWYQQGPGQDPQFLISFYEKMQSDKGSIPDRFSAQQFSDYHSELNMSSLELGDSALYFCASNGPQGKPSGNTIYFGEGSWLTVV.

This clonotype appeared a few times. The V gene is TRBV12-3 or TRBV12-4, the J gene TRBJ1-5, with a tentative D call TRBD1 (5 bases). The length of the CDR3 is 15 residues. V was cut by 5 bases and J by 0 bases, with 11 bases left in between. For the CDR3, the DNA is TGTGCCAGCAGTGACAGACAGTATAGCAATCAGCCCCAGCATTTT. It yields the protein CASSDRQYSNQPQHF.

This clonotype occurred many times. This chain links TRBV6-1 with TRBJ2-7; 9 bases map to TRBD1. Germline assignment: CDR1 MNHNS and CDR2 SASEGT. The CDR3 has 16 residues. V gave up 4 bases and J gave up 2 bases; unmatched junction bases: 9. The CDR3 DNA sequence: TGTGCCAGCAGTGGCCCGGGACAGGGCAGGACCTACGAGCAGTACGTC. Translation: CASSGPGQGRTYEQYV.

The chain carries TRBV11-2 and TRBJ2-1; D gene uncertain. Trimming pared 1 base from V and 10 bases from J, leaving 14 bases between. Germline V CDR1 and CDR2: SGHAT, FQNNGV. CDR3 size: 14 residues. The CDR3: CASSLVPALTEQFF. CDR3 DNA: TGTGCCAGCAGCTTAGTACCCGCGTTGACCGAGCAGTTCTTC.

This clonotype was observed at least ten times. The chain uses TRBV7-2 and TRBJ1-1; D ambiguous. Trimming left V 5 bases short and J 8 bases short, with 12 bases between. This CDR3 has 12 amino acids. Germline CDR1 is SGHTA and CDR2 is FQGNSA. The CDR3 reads CASSPQALEAFF. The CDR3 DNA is TGTGCCAGCAGCCCCCAGGCGTTAGAAGCTTTCTTT.

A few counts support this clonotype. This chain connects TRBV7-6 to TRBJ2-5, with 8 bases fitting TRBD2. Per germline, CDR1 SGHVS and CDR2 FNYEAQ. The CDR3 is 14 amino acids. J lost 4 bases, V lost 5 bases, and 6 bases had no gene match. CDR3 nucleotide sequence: TGTGCCAGCAGCCCTTTTAGCGGGACAGAGACCCAGTACTTC. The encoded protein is CASSPFSGTETQYF.